This TCR beta chain was recorded in a study of control samples from healthy donors and cancer patients (dated by TCRdb to 2018 to 2021). The CDR3 holds 15 amino acids from the cysteine to the phenylalanine. The kept DNA is CDR3 alone, 45 bases in frame from the first base. V lost 3 bases and J lost 4 bases; the stretch between them is 13 bases long. Sequences MNHEY (CDR1) and SMNVEV (CDR2) are obtained from the germline V gene (reference sequence). The protocol used for the library was the immunoSEQ multiplex PCR assay. Held by TCRdb, this immuneACCESS table contains in-frame sequences only and omits some clones. Under half of the omission traces to an unresolved V gene where checked; the cause of the rest is unknown. This sample is represented by about 70,000 clones; 94% of them were singletons. The top ten clones comprise more than 2.5% of the sample. With regard to this clone: The antigen it recognizes is unknown. No much larger clone is present one base from it, and per-base qualities are unavailable.

Sample: blood. This sequence originates from a woman in her 30s in good health. The chain links TRBV27 with TRBJ2-1; no D gene can be assigned with confidence. The DNA reads TGTGCCAGCAGTTTGAGTGGGGTAGGGTACAATGAGCAGTTCTTC. It is translated as CASSLSGVGYNEQFF.